This TCR beta chain was sequenced in a study of T cells expressing NK-cell markers. TCRdb re-analyzed the 5' RACE reads; it lists each CDR3 protein once, without DNA. This sample's table has hundreds of thousands of distinct CDR3 sequences. Whole-study results and caveats: Of the CD8+ T cell pool in about 6 donors, roughly 1.0-8% was accounted for by dominant NKG2C+ clonotypes.

To note about this clonotype: What it recognizes is unknown.

The CDR3 runs 15 residues. Germline CDR1 is SNHLY and CDR2 is FYNNEI. The chain uses TRBV2 and TRBJ2-1; TCRdb calls TRBD1, which cannot be checked without DNA. Material: blood T cells: a sorted CD56 or NKG2C T cell subset, CD4+ or CD8+ T cells, or bulk PBMC T cells (not recorded which). The sequence was collected from a man aged 18 to 70 in good health. The CDR3 is CASSEEGQGINEQFF.